This T cell receptor beta chain was identified during a study of B cell selection in AIRE deficiency (dated by TCRdb to between 2018 and 2021). Concerning the study at large: A comparison of TCRbeta repertoires of sorted blood CD4+ conventional T cells and regulatory T cells was made between AIRE-deficient patients and healthy controls. The TCR-sequenced cohort comprised roughly five AIRE-deficient APECED patients and roughly five healthy control donors.

For sorting, regulatory T cells were defined as CD4+CD25hiCD127low/negative cells. Control samples came from healthy donors unrelated to the patients. A FACSAria flow cytometer was used to sort the Tconv and Treg cells intended for TCRbeta sequencing. The sorted cells went into 5-ml round-bottom polystyrene tubes, and the dry cell pellets were then frozen at -80 degrees C until sequencing. The germline V gene gives CDR1 as LGHNT and CDR2 as FRNRAP. From the cysteine through the phenylalanine, the CDR3 covers 20 amino acids. Left in the record is the CDR3 DNA by itself, 60 bases read in frame from the first base. V ends up 3 bases short and J 0 bases short, with an unmatched junction base count of 11. Paper-wide results and their limitations: Among a few thousand shared Treg TCRbeta sequences, more than 30% were found to be shared only among healthy donors and approximately 9% only among patients, suggesting that Treg selection is less efficient in the absence of AIRE. Around a third of the Treg TCRbeta sequences shared among healthy donors were found in patient Tconv cells, which suggests that Treg-biased clones were diverted into the Tconv compartment. Only TCRbeta chains were sequenced, and about 40% of the Treg sequences shared among healthy donors were also detected in healthy Tconv cells, possibly owing to differing TCRalpha chains. Shared Treg sequences had shorter CDR3s, which reflects a bias toward rearrangements containing few non-templated nucleotide insertions. In terms of TCRBV gene usage, CDR3 length and TCR diversity, Tconv and Treg cells from AIRE-deficient patients looked similar to Tconv and Treg cells from healthy donors.

The immunoSEQ platform was used to sequence the TCRbeta chain. As for the original processing: When Treg repertoires were pooled, about 5.65x10^4 distinct TCRbeta sequences were obtained from patients and some 96,000 from healthy donors. Treg TCRbeta sequences found in two or more individuals were defined as public, and these public Treg TCRbeta sequences were then searched for in Tconv repertoires. Group differences were tested with Mann-Whitney U tests and Bonferroni-Dunn correction in GraphPad Prism 7.03. TCRdb stores this immuneACCESS table with in-frame sequences only. Part of the clones is absent; in the studies checked, under half of the shortfall reflects unresolved V genes, and no reason is known for the rest. The V and J calls and clone size were taken over from that table, and D and trimming were inferred from the DNA. This sample has about 26,000 clones in its table, and 92% of those were observed once. The ten largest clones represent less than 1.5% of the sample.

A word on this clone: Its target antigen remains unknown. No quality values exist for individual bases; no much larger clone is one base distant.

Recombination connected TRBV12-5 to TRBJ2-4; TRBD2 matches 13 bases in the middle. Sequenced material: CD4+CD25+ Tregs sorted from PBMCs. This TCR was sampled from a human donor in good health. The DNA sequence is as follows: TGTGCTAGTGGTTTCGCCCCTACTAGCGGGGGGGATTTAGCCAAAAACATTCAGTACTTC. Translation gives CASGFAPTSGGDLAKNIQYF. Reference TRBV12-5 and TRBJ2-4 proteins supply the regions before and after the CDR3; the full variable domain is: DARVTQTPRHKVTEMGQEVTMRCQPILGHNTVFWYRQTMMQGLELLAYFRNRAPLDDSGMPKDRFSAEMPDATLATLKIQPSEPRDSAVYFCASGFAPTSGGDLAKNIQYFGAGTRLSVL.